This paragraph reports one T cell receptor (beta chain). This CDR3 has 15 amino acids. V was shortened by 3 bases and J by 3 bases, with 11 bases between the two germline ends. Germline V gene sequence: CDR1 SGHTA, CDR2 FQGNSA. The data belong to a study of blood T cell repertoires in COVID-19. Turning to the study itself: PBMCs, B-cell-depleted T cells, or T cells were the source of the cDNA or gDNA that made up the material.

The method was immunoSEQ multiplex PCR; TCRdb's version includes in-frame clones alone and lacks a portion of them. The data contain roughly 150,000 clones, roughly four fifths of them singletons. Sequencing input: peripheral blood. The V call is TRBV7-2, the J call TRBJ1-4, with D perhaps matching TRBD1 (6 bases). This receptor was taken from a human donor in a cohort sampled during active COVID-19. DNA of the CDR3: TGTGCCAGCAGCTTGGGGCAGGGGTCTAATGAAAAACTGTTTTTT. Translation: CASSLGQGSNEKLFF.